These 13 T cell receptor beta chains share one sample of origin, sequenced in a study of T-cell reconstitution after alpha-beta-depleted transplantation in children. Using unique molecular identifiers, the investigators prepared the TCRbeta library. TCRdb re-called the PCR reads with MiXCR, one entry per CDR3 protein. The repertoire holds roughly 610,000 distinct CDR3 sequences, with 8% to 11% as singletons. Sample: PBMCs from the stem cell graft donor, taken from the stem cell graft. The receptors derive from a human donor who donated a stem cell graft to a child with acute myeloid leukemia.

In its sample, this clonotype was seen once. This chain links TRBV20-1 with TRBJ1-1; D gene uncertain. CDR1 is DFQATT and CDR2 is SNEGSKA in the germline V gene (reference sequence). The ends were cut back, 0 bases at V and 7 bases at J, with 6 bases in the middle. CDR3 length: 11 amino acids. The CDR3 here is CSARDRIEAFF. For the CDR3, the DNA is TGCAGTGCTAGAGATCGAATTGAAGCTTTCTTT.

This clonotype appeared many times. The chain carries TRBV7-3 and TRBJ2-6, with D uncertain. Germline V gene sequence: CDR1 SGHTA, CDR2 FQGTGA. Trimming shortened V by 1 base and J by 11 bases, and 6 bases separated the two germline ends. This CDR3 spans 12 amino acids. The CDR3, as DNA: TGTGCCAGCAGCTTAATGGTCCACGTCCTGACTTTC. This translates into CASSLMVHVLTF.

This clonotype has at least ten counts. The V and J genes are TRBV6-5 and TRBJ1-2; 8 bases are a match to TRBD1. CDR1 is MNHEY, CDR2 SVGAGI, per germline. This CDR3 has 15 residues. V trimming: 0 bases; J trimming: 4 bases; junction bases outside the gene matches: 4. CDR3 nucleotide sequence: TGTGCCAGCAGTTACTCCGGGACAGGTGGCTATGGCTACACCTTC. It codes for CASSYSGTGGYGYTF.

The chain has TRBV27 and TRBJ2-7; 11 nucleotides match TRBD2. The germline gives CDR1 MNHEY, CDR2 SMNVEV (reference sequence). Unmatched junction bases numbered 8, after V lost 5 bases and J lost 2 bases. The CDR3 extends over 16 amino acids. The DNA of the CDR3 is TGTGCCAGCAGTACGGGACTAGCGGAGAGGCCCTACGAGCAGTACTTC. Translating gives CASSTGLAERPYEQYF.

In this sample, this clonotype turned up many times. CDR3 nucleotide sequence: TGTGCCAGCAGCCCTCCAACTAGCGGGAGTCATGAGCAGTTCTTC. Amino acid sequence: CASSPPTSGSHEQFF. The rearrangement links TRBV7-2 to TRBJ2-1; 11 bases align to TRBD2. After removal of 5 bases from V and 8 bases from J, the junction contained 8 bases not matched to a gene. Per germline, CDR1 SGHTA and CDR2 FQGNSA. The CDR3 covers 15 residues.

In this sample, this clonotype turned up a few times. The chain links TRBV20-1 to TRBJ2-1; the match to TRBD2 covers 9 bases. The V and J ends lost 0 bases and 6 bases, in that order; junction bases with no gene match: 9. CDR3 length equals 16 residues. Germline loops: CDR1 DFQATT, CDR2 SNEGSKA (reference sequence). The CDR3 region is CSARDRISGRSNEQFF. The DNA of the CDR3 is TGCAGTGCTAGAGATCGGATTAGCGGGAGATCCAATGAGCAGTTCTTC.

The V and J genes are TRBV21-1 and TRBJ1-5. TRBV21-1 is flagged as a pseudogene. The CDR3 length is 12 residues. CDR3 protein: CASLSGGQPQHF. The CDR3 coding sequence is TGTGCCAGCTTATCTGGAGGTCAGCCCCAGCATTTT.

This chain uses TRBV5-4 with TRBJ2-4, with TRBD1 identical over 9 bases. Germline-derived CDR1 and CDR2 are SGHNT and YYREEE (reference sequence). V trimming: 4 bases; J trimming: 8 bases; junction bases outside the gene matches: 7. The CDR3 covers 14 residues. CDR3 nucleotides: TGTGCCAGCAGCCCACCGGGACAGGGACACATTCAGTACTTC. It encodes CASSPPGQGHIQYF.

CDR3 amino acids: CSAQIAGDTQYF. The CDR3 DNA follows: TGCAGCGCCCAAATCGCGGGAGATACGCAGTATTTT. The chain is built from TRBV29-1 and TRBJ2-3, with D perhaps matching TRBD2 (5 bases). Trimming pared 7 bases from V and 5 bases from J, leaving 13 bases between. This CDR3 contains 12 residues. Germline loops: CDR1 SQVTM, CDR2 ANQGSEA.

The CDR3 bases are TGTGCCAGCAGCCCGACTAGCGGGACACGGAGCGAGCAGTACTTC. This gives the protein CASSPTSGTRSEQYF. V usage is TRBV4-2 and J usage is TRBJ2-7, with 11 bases identical to TRBD2. The ends lost 4 bases at V and 6 bases at J; junction bases unmatched: 8. In germline, CDR1 is LGHNA, CDR2 YNFKEQ. This CDR3 comprises 15 residues.

The chain couples TRBV24-1 to TRBJ1-5; weak D call: TRBD1 (5 bases). CDR1 is KGHDR, CDR2 SFDVKD, per germline. This CDR3 has 13 amino acids. Trimming stripped 9 bases from V and 4 bases from J, with 12 bases between. The CDR3 sequence is CATGGVNNQPQHF. The CDR3, as DNA: TGTGCCACCGGAGGGGTCAATAATCAGCCCCAGCATTTT.

This clonotype was recorded many times. This rearrangement joins TRBV10-3 to TRBJ2-3, with 8 bases lining up with TRBD2. CDR1 ENHRY and CDR2 SYGVKD come from the germline V gene. The CDR3 extends over 14 amino acids. J lost 2 bases, V lost 8 bases, and 6 bases had no gene match. Here the CDR3 reads CAIQAGEVTDTQYF. The CDR3 DNA sequence: TGTGCCATCCAAGCGGGAGAAGTCACAGATACGCAGTATTTT.

The sample holds a few counts of this clonotype. V usage is TRBV20-1 and J usage is TRBJ2-7; TRBD1 might be the D (6 bases). This CDR3 has 15 amino acids. The V end lost 4 bases, the J end lost 3 bases, and 19 bases lay between the germline ends. The germline V gene encodes CDR1 DFQATT and CDR2 SNEGSKA (reference sequence). The CDR3 DNA reads TGCAGTGCTAACCCACAGGGAAATAGACTCTACGAGCAGTACTTC. It is translated as CSANPQGNRLYEQYF.